This TCR beta chain was recorded in a study of PD-L1 blockade in urothelial cancer. Across the study: Men with urothelial cancer arising in the bladder made up about 85% of the roughly 29 patients. Blood samples had a median of approximately 150,000 T cells. General observations from the study: Blood TCR clonality below the median before treatment was a predictor of better survival.

This table comes from immunoSEQ multiplex PCR, and its TCRdb copy is limited to in-frame clones, with some not included. This table holds some 52,000 clones, over 75% found once. A word on this clone: The antigen remains undetermined.

The germline V gene encodes CDR1 SNHLY and CDR2 FYNNEI. The CDR3 is 15 residues long. V lost 4 bases to trimming and J lost 5 bases; unmatched junction nucleotides: 5. The chain joins TRBV2 to TRBJ1-5; TRBD1 matches 10 bases. The source was PBMCs, collected around atezolizumab (anti-PD-L1) treatment. The receptor comes from a man between 40 and 49 years old with urothelial cancer. The CDR3 loop is CASSVGQGNHQPQHF. The CDR3 DNA follows: TGTGCCAGCAGTGTGGGACAGGGGAATCATCAGCCCCAGCATTTT.